A selection of T cell receptor beta chains follows, all from one sample in a study of tumor-infiltrating lymphocytes in primary liver carcinoma. TCRdb re-called the multiplex PCR reads through MiXCR, storing one row per CDR3 protein. The data contain tens of thousands of distinct CDR3 sequences, roughly 73% of them singletons. Sequences were obtained from tumor-adjacent normal liver tissue. These receptors originate from a man aged 40-49 years with primary liver carcinoma and hepatitis B virus infection. CDR3s include the opening cysteine and the closing phenylalanine or tryptophan. Fields, in order: J gene, V gene, D gene, CDR3 protein. A D gene is named only where the DNA matches it firmly.

J gene: TRBJ2-1
V gene: TRBV30
D gene: -
CDR3 protein: CGWSEGSSGVNEQFF

J gene: TRBJ2-1
V gene: TRBV12-3/TRBV12-4
D gene: -
CDR3 protein: CASGPGIRGKFF

J gene: TRBJ1-2
V gene: TRBV28
D gene: -
CDR3 protein: CAGILVRGVMVLGYTF

J gene: TRBJ2-5
V gene: TRBV4-1
D gene: TRBD2
CDR3 protein: CASSPIAGGPQETQYF

J gene: TRBJ2-7
V gene: TRBV4-2
D gene: TRBD1
CDR3 protein: CVSSQGRFETGDWEQYF

J gene: TRBJ2-6
V gene: TRBV5-5
D gene: -
CDR3 protein: CARSWSATGANVLTF

J gene: TRBJ2-5
V gene: TRBV4-3
D gene: -
CDR3 protein: CASSQYVAEEETQYF

J gene: TRBJ2-3
V gene: TRBV14
D gene: TRBD1
CDR3 protein: CASSQRQGRGTDTQYF

J gene: TRBJ2-1
V gene: TRBV12-3/TRBV12-4
D gene: TRBD2
CDR3 protein: CVSSHGGRDEQFF

J gene: TRBJ1-6
V gene: TRBV7-8
D gene: -
CDR3 protein: CANSLPPCGTLNSPLHF

J gene: TRBJ2-4
V gene: TRBV11-2
D gene: TRBD2
CDR3 protein: CASSSPGPAGVAKNIQYF

J gene: TRBJ2-2
V gene: TRBV6-1
D gene: -
CDR3 protein: CACSKADTGELLF

J gene: TRBJ1-5
V gene: TRBV7-2
D gene: -
CDR3 protein: CASNGGDNQPQHF

J gene: TRBJ2-7
V gene: TRBV29-1
D gene: -
CDR3 protein: CSLVVRNSYDQYF

J gene: TRBJ2-5
V gene: TRBV29-1
D gene: TRBD1
CDR3 protein: CSIGQARETQYF

J gene: TRBJ2-3
V gene: TRBV5-6
D gene: -
CDR3 protein: CASSLRGATDTQYF

J gene: TRBJ2-3
V gene: TRBV11-2
D gene: -
CDR3 protein: CDSSSITADTQYF